This T cell receptor beta chain was identified in a study of T cell responses to AZD1222 COVID-19 vaccine. The method was immunoSEQ multiplex PCR; TCRdb's version includes in-frame clones alone and lacks a portion of them. Of 90,000 to 150,000 clones listed, over 75% were seen once; the top ten hold roughly 7.7%. V lost 0 bases to trimming and J lost 0 bases, with 11 bases between them. The germline V gene has CDR1 MNHNS and CDR2 SASEGT. The CDR3 contains 16 residues. The chain has TRBV6-1 and TRBJ1-1; unclear D gene. Sequenced here: peripheral blood, sampled on day 0 of AZD1222 vaccination. The receptor was isolated from an adult in good health. The CDR3 DNA sequence: TGTGCCAGCAGTGAAGCAGGGCACAGCCTGAACACTGAAGCTTTCTTT. It yields the protein CASSEAGHSLNTEAFF.